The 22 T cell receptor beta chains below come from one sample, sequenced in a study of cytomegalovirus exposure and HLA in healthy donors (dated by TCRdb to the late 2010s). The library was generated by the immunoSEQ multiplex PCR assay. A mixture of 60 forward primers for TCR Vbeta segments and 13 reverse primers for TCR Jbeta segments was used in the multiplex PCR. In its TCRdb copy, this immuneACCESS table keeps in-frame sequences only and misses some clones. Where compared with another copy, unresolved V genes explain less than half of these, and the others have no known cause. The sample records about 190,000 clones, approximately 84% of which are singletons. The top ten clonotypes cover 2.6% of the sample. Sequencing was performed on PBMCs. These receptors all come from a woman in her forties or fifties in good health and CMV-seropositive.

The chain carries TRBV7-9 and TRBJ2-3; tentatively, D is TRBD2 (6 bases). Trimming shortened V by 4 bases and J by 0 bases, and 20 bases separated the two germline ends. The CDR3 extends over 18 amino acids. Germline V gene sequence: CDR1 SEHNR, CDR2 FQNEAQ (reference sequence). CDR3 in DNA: TGTGCCAGCAGCTCTAGGCCCTGGGACTCTGCTAGCACAGATACGCAGTATTTT. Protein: CASSSRPWDSASTDTQYF. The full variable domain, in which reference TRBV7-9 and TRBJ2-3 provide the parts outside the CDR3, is DTGVSQNPRHKITKRGQNVTFRCDPISEHNRLYWYRQTLGQGPEFLTYFQNEAQLEKSRLLSDRFSAERPKGSFSTLEIQRTEQGDSAMYLCASSSRPWDSASTDTQYFGPGTRLTVL.

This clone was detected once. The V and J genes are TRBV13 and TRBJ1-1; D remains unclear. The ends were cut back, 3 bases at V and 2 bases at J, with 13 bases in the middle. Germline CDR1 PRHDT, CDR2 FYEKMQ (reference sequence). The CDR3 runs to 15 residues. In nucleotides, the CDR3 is TGTGCCAGCAGCTTTGGTATTCCGGGAAACACTGAAGCTTTCTTT. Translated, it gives CASSFGIPGNTEAFF. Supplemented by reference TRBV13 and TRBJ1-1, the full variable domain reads AAGVIQSPRHLIKEKRETATLKCYPIPRHDTVYWYQQGPGQDPQFLISFYEKMQSDKGSIPDRFSAQQFSDYHSELNMSSLELGDSALYFCASSFGIPGNTEAFFGQGTRLTVV.

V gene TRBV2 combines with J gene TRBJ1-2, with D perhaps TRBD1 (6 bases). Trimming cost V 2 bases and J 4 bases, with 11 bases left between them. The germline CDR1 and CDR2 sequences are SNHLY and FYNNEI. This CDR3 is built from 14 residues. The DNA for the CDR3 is TGTGCCAGCAGTGAACAGGGCAGGGGCTATGGCTACACCTTC. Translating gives CASSEQGRGYGYTF.

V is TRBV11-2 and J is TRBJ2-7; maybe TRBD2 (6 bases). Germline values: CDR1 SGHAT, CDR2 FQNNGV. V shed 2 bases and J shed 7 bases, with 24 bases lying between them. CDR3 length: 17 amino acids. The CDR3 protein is CASSLPSLGDSQREQYF. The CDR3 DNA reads TGTGCCAGCAGCTTACCCAGCCTCGGGGACTCCCAACGGGAGCAGTACTTC.

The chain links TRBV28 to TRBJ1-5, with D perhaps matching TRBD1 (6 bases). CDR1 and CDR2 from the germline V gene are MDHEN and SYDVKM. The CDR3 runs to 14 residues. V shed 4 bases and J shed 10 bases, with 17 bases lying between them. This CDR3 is CASSSSGGWYPQHF. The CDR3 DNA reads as TGTGCCAGCAGTTCATCGGGGGGCTGGTACCCCCAGCATTTT.

Here the CDR3 DNA reads TGCGCCAGCAGCCAAGTTCCTAGCGGGGGAACCCCCCAGTACTTC. This gives the protein CASSQVPSGGTPQYF. The chain is built from TRBV4-3 and TRBJ2-5; TRBD2 aligns across 10 bases. This CDR3 region has 15 residues. Germline CDR1 is LGHNA and CDR2 is YSLEER. The V and J ends lost 1 base and 9 bases, in that order; junction bases with no gene match: 8.

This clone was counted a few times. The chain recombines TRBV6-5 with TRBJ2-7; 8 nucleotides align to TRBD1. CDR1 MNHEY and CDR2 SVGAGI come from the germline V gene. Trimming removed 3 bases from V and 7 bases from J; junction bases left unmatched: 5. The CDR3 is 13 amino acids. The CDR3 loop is CASSYGRGLEQYF. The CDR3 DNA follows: TGTGCCAGCAGTTATGGCAGGGGGCTTGAGCAGTACTTC.

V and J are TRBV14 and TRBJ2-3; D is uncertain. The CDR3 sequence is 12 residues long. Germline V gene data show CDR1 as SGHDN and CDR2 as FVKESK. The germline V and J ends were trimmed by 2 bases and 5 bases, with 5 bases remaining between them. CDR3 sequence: CASSQRVDTQYF. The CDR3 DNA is TGTGCCAGCAGCCAACGGGTAGATACGCAGTATTTT.

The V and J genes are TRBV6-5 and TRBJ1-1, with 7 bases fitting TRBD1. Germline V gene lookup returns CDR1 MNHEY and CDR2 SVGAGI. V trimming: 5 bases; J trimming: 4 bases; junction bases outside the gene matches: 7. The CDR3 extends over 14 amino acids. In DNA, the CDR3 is TGTGCCAGCAGTCAACAGGGGCGCGTCACTGAAGCTTTCTTT. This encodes CASSQQGRVTEAFF.

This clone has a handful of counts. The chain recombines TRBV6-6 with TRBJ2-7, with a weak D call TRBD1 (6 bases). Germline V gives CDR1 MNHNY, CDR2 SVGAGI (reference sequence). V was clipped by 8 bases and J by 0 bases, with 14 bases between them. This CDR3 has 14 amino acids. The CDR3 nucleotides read TGTGCCAGCTCCAACCGGGACACCTCCTACGAGCAGTACTTC. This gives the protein CASSNRDTSYEQYF.

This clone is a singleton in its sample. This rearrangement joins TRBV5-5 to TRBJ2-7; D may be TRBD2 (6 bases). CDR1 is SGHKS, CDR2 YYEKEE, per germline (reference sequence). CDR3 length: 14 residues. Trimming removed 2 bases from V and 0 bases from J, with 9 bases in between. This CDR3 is CASSFRGTSYEQYF. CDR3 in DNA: TGTGCCAGCAGCTTTCGGGGGACCTCCTACGAGCAGTACTTC.

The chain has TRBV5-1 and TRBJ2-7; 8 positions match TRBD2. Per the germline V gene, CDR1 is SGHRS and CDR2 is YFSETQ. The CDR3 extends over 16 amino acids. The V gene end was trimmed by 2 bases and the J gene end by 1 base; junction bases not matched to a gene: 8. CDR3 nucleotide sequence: TGCGCCAGCAGCTTAACCGGGACTAGTTCATCCTACGAGCAGTACTTC. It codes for CASSLTGTSSSYEQYF. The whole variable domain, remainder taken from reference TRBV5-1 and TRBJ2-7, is KAGVTQTPRYLIKTRGQQVTLSCSPISGHRSVSWYQQTPGQGLQFLFEYFSETQRNKGNFPGRFSGRQFSNSRSEMNVSTLELGDSALYLCASSLTGTSSSYEQYFGPGTRLTVT.

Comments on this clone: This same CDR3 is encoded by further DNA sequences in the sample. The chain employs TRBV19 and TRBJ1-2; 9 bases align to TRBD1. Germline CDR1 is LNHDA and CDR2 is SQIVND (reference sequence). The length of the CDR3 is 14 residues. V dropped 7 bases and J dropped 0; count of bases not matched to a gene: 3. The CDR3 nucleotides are TGTGCCAGTACTGGACAGGGGACTAACTATGGCTACACCTTC. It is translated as CASTGQGTNYGYTF.

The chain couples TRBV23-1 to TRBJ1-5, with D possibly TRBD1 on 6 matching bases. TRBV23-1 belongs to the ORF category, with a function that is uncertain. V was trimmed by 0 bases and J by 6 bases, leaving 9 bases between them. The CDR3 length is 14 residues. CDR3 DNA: TGCGCCAGCAGTCAATCGCAGGGGCTTCAGCCCCAGCATTTT. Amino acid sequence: CASSQSQGLQPQHF.

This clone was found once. The CDR3 reads CASSPSTDYNEKLFF. Written as DNA, the CDR3 is TGTGCCAGCAGCCCGTCGACAGATTATAATGAAAAACTGTTTTTT. This rearrangement joins TRBV5-4 to TRBJ1-4; tentative D call: TRBD1 (5 bases). V was cut by 4 bases and J by 4 bases, with 14 bases left in between. Germline V lookup: CDR1 SGHNT, CDR2 YYREEE (reference sequence). CDR3 length equals 15 residues.

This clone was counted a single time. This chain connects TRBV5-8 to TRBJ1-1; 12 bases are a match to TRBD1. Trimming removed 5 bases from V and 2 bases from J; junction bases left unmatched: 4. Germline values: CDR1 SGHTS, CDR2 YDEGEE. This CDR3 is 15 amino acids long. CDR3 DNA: TGTGCCAGCAGGCTCGGGACAGGGGGCAACACTGAAGCTTTCTTT. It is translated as CASRLGTGGNTEAFF.

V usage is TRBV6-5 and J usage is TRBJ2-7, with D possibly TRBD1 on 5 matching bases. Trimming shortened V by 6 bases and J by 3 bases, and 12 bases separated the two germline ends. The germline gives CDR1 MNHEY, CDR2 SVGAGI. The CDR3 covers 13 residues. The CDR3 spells CASSLDRNYEQYF. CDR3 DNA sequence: TGTGCCAGCAGCTTAGACAGAAACTACGAGCAGTACTTC.

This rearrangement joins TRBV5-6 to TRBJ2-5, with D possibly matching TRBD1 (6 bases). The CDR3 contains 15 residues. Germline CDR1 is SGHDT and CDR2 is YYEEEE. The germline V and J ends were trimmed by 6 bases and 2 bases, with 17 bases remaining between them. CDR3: CASTPGQVLQETQYF. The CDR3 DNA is TGTGCCAGCACCCCGGGACAAGTCCTTCAAGAGACCCAGTACTTC. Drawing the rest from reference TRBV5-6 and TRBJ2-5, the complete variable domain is DAGVTQSPTHLIKTRGQQVTLRCSPKSGHDTVSWYQQALGQGPQFIFQYYEEEERQRGNFPDRFSGHQFPNYSSELNVNALLLGDSALYLCASTPGQVLQETQYFGPGTRLLVL.

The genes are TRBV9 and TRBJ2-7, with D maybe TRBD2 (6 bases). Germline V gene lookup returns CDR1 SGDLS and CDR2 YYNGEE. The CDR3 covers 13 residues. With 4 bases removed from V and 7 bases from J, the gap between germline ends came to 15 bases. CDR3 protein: CASSPEGLKEQYF. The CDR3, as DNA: TGTGCCAGCAGCCCAGAGGGACTCAAGGAGCAGTACTTC.

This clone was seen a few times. In DNA form, the CDR3 reads TGTGCCAGCAGCTTTGGGACAGACACAGATACGCAGTATTTT. It is translated as CASSFGTDTDTQYF. The chain combines TRBV7-8 with TRBJ2-3; 7 bases fit TRBD1. The germline V gene has CDR1 SGHVS and CDR2 FQNEAQ. J gave up 2 bases and V 3 bases, and 2 bases lay outside the gene matches. The CDR3 is made up of 14 amino acids.

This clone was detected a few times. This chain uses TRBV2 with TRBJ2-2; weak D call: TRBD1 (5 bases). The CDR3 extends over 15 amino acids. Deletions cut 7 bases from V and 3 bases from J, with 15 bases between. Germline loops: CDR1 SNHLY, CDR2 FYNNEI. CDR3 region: CASKGSKQHTGELFF. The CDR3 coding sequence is TGTGCCAGCAAGGGGTCGAAACAGCACACCGGGGAGCTGTTTTTT.

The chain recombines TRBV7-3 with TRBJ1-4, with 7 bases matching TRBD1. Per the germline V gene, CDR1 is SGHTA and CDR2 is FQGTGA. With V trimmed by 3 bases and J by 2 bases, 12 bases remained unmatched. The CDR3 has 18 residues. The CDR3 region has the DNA TGTGCCAGCAGCTTCGAGAACAGGGGAGAAAGGACTAATGAAAAACTGTTTTTT. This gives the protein CASSFENRGERTNEKLFF.